The 9 T cell receptor beta chains below were found in one sample sequenced in a study of T cell repertoires in cytomegalovirus infection. TCRdb independently ran MiXCR on the reads; one entry per CDR3 protein. The sample has some 680,000 distinct CDR3 sequences; less than 40% are singletons. Sequences were obtained from PBMCs. These receptors were collected from a human donor in good health (CMV status not recorded). Some clones in this sample may be carry-over from other donors' samples.

The chain joins TRBV28 to TRBJ2-1, with 10 positions matching TRBD1. Germline CDR1 is MDHEN and CDR2 is SYDVKM. This CDR3 comprises 18 residues. Unmatched junction bases numbered 11, after V lost 6 bases and J lost 0 bases. As DNA, the CDR3 is TGTGCCAGCAGCCACCTCCGGGACAGGGGCCGCTCCTACAATGAGCAGTTCTTC. Protein: CASSHLRDRGRSYNEQFF.

The chain employs TRBV6-6 and TRBJ1-5; weak D call: TRBD1 (6 bases). The germline V gene has CDR1 MNHNY and CDR2 SVGAGI (reference sequence). The CDR3 runs 14 residues. V lost 8 bases and J 2 bases, leaving 13 bases between the germline ends. The DNA for the CDR3 is TGTGCCAGCGCTGGAGAGGGGGGCAATCAGCCCCAGCATTTT. It specifies CASAGEGGNQPQHF.

The J gene is TRBJ2-3, the V gene TRBV9; 8 bases map to TRBD2. The CDR3 loop spans 14 amino acids. CDR1 SGDLS and CDR2 YYNGEE come from the germline V gene. After removal of 4 bases from V and 4 bases from J, the junction contained 5 bases not matched to a gene. The DNA of the CDR3 is TGTGCCAGCAGCATCTGGACTAGCTCAGATACGCAGTATTTT. This sequence encodes CASSIWTSSDTQYF.

The genes are TRBV19 and TRBJ1-1, with D uncertain. There are 15 residues in the CDR3. Germline CDR1 is LNHDA and CDR2 is SQIVND (reference sequence). Trimming took 3 bases from V and 0 from J, leaving 11 bases between them. The CDR3 nucleotides read TGTGCCAGTAGTATCAACGGCTTTGTGAACACTGAAGCTTTCTTT. Encoded protein: CASSINGFVNTEAFF.

As for this clonotype: No conserved phenylalanine or tryptophan ends this CDR3, so it is likely a read error. The chain links TRBV12-3 or TRBV12-4 to TRBJ1-4; a possible D gene is TRBD1 (6 bases). The V end lost 5 bases, the J end lost 6 bases, and 22 bases lay between the germline ends. This CDR3 has 17 amino acids. For the CDR3, the DNA is TGTGCCAGCAGTCTTTTGGCCCAACAGGGTTACTATGAAAAACTGTTTTGT. It is translated as CASSLLAQQGYYEKLFC.

This clonotype was counted only a few times. This chain joins TRBV28 and TRBJ2-1, with a tentative D call TRBD2 (6 bases). The V end lost 7 bases, the J end lost 5 bases, and 24 bases lay between the germline ends. The germline V gene has CDR1 MDHEN and CDR2 SYDVKM. The CDR3 has 17 amino acids. Here the CDR3 DNA reads TGTGCCAGCAAGGGAGCGAGTCCCCGGGACTCGGACAATGAGCAGTTCTTC. It specifies CASKGASPRDSDNEQFF.

A few counts support this clonotype. CDR3 bases: TGTGCCAGCAGTCAGCCGACAGCTACTTCAACCTACGAGCAGTACTTC. Protein: CASSQPTATSTYEQYF. The rearrangement uses TRBV28 and TRBJ2-7, with D perhaps TRBD1 (5 bases). The CDR3 covers 16 residues. Looked up from germline, CDR1 is MDHEN and CDR2 is SYDVKM. V was trimmed by 5 bases and J by 2 bases, leaving 19 bases between them.

The chain is built from TRBV6-5 and TRBJ2-3; 9 bases agree with TRBD2. The CDR3 sequence is 15 residues long. J gave up 4 bases and V 5 bases, and 7 bases lay outside the gene matches. Germline CDR1 and CDR2: MNHEY and SVGAGI. In nucleotides, the CDR3 is TGTGCCAGCAGTCCAGGACTAGCGAATTCAGATACGCAGTATTTT. This translates into CASSPGLANSDTQYF.

The chain joins TRBV6-2 or TRBV6-3 to TRBJ2-3, with D perhaps being TRBD1 or TRBD2 (5 bases each). Germline CDR1 MNHEY, CDR2 SVGEGT. This CDR3 has 15 amino acids. Trimming cost V 6 bases and J 3 bases, with 16 bases left between them. The CDR3 nucleotides read TGTGCCAGCAGCCCCGACCGGGGCATGACAGATACGCAGTATTTT. The encoded protein is CASSPDRGMTDTQYF.